This T cell receptor (beta chain) stems from a study of cytomegalovirus exposure and HLA in healthy donors. Study-wide findings and caveats: In a later analysis, 16,951 TCR beta sequences were associated with HLA alleles at 0.05 false discovery rate.

This clone has only a few counts. Antigen: not known. Germline loops: CDR1 MGHRA, CDR2 YSYEKL. V gave up 2 bases and J gave up 6 bases, with 8 bases separating them. The length of the CDR3 is 13 residues. PCR amplification relied on 60 Vbeta primers (plus 13 Jbeta primers). Profiled with immunoSEQ multiplex PCR; TCRdb holds only in-frame clones, not every one. The sample records approximately 110,000 clones, just under 80% being singletons. This TCR was recovered from a man aged 25-40 years in good health and CMV-seronegative. Sequenced sample: PBMCs. The rearrangement links TRBV4-1 to TRBJ2-1; perhaps TRBD2 as D (6 bases). For the CDR3, the DNA is TGCGCCAGCAGCCAACTTAGCGGCAATGAGCAGTTCTTC. Translating gives CASSQLSGNEQFF.